This T cell receptor beta chain stems from a study of blood T cell repertoires in COVID-19. Overall study context: Acute-phase and convalescent COVID-19 samples originated in the United States, Italy and Spain. The cDNA or gDNA used as material had been derived from T cells, B-cell-depleted T cells, or PBMCs.

Authors' analysis steps: Estimated nucleated cell counts came from reference gene primer amplification. The table came from immunoSEQ multiplex PCR; TCRdb's copy has only in-frame clones and leaves some out. V, J and clone size reflect that table, while D and trimming were determined from the DNA. Here the sample spans 200,000 to 250,000 clones, roughly nine tenths being singletons. The CDR3 spans 16 residues. Germline CDR1 is MNHEY and CDR2 is SMNVEV (reference sequence). Trimming cost V 5 bases and J 4 bases; bases outside gene matches: 9. This clone appeared once. The receptor's source is a man between 60 and 70 years old who had recovered from COVID-19. V usage is TRBV27 and J usage is TRBJ1-4; 8 positions agree with TRBD1. Material for sequencing was peripheral blood. The CDR3 bases are TGTGCCAGCAGTCGAAGCACAGGGGGAGGTAATGAAAAACTGTTTTTT. Amino acid sequence: CASSRSTGGGNEKLFF.